This passage covers 5 T cell receptor beta chains from one sample sequenced in a study of blood T cell repertoires in COVID-19. Clones were sequenced by immunoSEQ multiplex PCR, and TCRdb holds only the in-frame ones, with some missing. Of approximately 330,000 clones listed, roughly 87% are singletons. Sequenced material: peripheral blood. These receptors originate from a man aged 30 to 45 with COVID-19, enrolled during active disease.

A single count supports this clone. The chain is built from TRBV6-5 and TRBJ2-1; 12 bases are shared with TRBD2. Germline V gives CDR1 MNHEY, CDR2 SVGAGI. Unmatched junction bases numbered 5, after V lost 10 bases and J lost 4 bases. CDR3 size: 14 residues. CDR3 in amino acids: CATQTSGGYNEQFF. The CDR3 nucleotides are TGTGCCACCCAGACTAGCGGGGGTTACAATGAGCAGTTCTTC.

This chain uses TRBV28 with TRBJ2-4; D remains unclear. V shed 6 bases and J shed 7 bases, with 16 bases lying between them. In germline, CDR1 is MDHEN, CDR2 SYDVKM. The CDR3 contains 14 residues. The CDR3: CASSSPGRQNIQYF. CDR3 in DNA: TGTGCCAGCAGCTCCCCAGGCCGTCAGAACATTCAGTACTTC.

The chain recombines TRBV5-1 with TRBJ2-1; weak D call: TRBD2 (6 bases). V lost 4 bases and J lost 7, with 24 bases in between. This CDR3 is built from 17 residues. Germline loops: CDR1 SGHRS, CDR2 YFSETQ. CDR3 loop: CASSPLGGVPPGNEQFF. CDR3 DNA sequence: TGCGCCAGCAGCCCCCTCGGGGGAGTACCCCCTGGGAATGAGCAGTTCTTC.

In its sample, this clone was seen once. This rearrangement joins TRBV7-9 to TRBJ2-5; 11 bases agree with TRBD1. The CDR3 consists of 16 residues. Germline V gene sequence: CDR1 SEHNR, CDR2 FQNEAQ (reference sequence). With V trimmed by 5 bases and J by 1 base, 6 bases remained unmatched. The DNA of the CDR3 is TGTGCCAGCAGCCCACGGGGGACAGGGGGCCAAGAGACCCAGTACTTC. This codes for CASSPRGTGGQETQYF.

The chain uses TRBV4-3 and TRBJ1-6; D gene uncertain. The germline V gene encodes CDR1 LGHNA and CDR2 YSLEER. The CDR3 spans 18 residues. The ends were cut back, 1 base at V and 10 bases at J, with 23 bases in the middle. CDR3 in DNA: TGCGCCAGCAGCCAAGTTTTCCCTGGGAGGGTAGGAACGTCACCCCTCCACTTT. This encodes CASSQVFPGRVGTSPLHF.